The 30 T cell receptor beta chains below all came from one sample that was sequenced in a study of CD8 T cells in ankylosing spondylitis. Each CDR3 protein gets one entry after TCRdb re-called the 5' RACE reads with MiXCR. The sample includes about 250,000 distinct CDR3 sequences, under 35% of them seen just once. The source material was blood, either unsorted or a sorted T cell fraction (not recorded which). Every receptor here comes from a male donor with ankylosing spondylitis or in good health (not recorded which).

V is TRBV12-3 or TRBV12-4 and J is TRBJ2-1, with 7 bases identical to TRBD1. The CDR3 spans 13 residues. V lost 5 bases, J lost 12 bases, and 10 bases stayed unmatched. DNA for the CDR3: TGTGCCAGCAGTAACGACAGGGAGTCGTCGCAGTTCTTC. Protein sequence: CASSNDRESSQFF.

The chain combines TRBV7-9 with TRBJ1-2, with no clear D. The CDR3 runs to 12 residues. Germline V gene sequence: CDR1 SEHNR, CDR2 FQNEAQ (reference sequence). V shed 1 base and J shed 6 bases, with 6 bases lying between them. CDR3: CASSLVDHGYTF. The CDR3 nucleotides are TGTGCCAGCAGCTTAGTTGATCATGGCTACACCTTC.

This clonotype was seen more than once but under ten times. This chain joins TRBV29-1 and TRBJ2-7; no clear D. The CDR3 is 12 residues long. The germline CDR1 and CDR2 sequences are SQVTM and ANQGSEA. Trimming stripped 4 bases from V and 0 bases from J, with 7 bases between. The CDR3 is CSVGTVSYEQYF. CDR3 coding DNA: TGCAGCGTTGGCACAGTCTCCTACGAGCAGTACTTC.

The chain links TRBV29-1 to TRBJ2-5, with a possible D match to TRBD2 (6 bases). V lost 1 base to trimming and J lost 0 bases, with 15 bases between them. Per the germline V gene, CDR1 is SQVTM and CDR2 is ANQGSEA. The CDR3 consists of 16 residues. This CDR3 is CSVEGSAWDYQETQYF. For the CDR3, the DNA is TGCAGCGTTGAAGGCTCCGCCTGGGACTACCAAGAGACCCAGTACTTC.

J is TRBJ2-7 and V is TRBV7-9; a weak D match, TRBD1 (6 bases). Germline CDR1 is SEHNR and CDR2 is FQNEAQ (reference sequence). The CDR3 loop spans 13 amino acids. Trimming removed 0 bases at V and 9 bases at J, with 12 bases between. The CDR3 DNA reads TGTGCCAGCAGCTTAGCCGACAGGCCGATGCAGTACTTC. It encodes CASSLADRPMQYF.

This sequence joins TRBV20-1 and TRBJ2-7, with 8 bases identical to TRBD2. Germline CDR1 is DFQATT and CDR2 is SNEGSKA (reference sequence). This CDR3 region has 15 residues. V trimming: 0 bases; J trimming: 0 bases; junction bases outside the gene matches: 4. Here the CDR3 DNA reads TGCAGTGCTAGAGATACTAGCGGTTACTCCTACGAGCAGTACTTC. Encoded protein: CSARDTSGYSYEQYF.

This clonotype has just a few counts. The chain's CDR3 is CASSGRQGQYEQYF. The DNA for the CDR3 is TGTGCCAGCAGTGGCAGACAGGGGCAATACGAGCAGTACTTC. The rearrangement joins TRBV12-3 or TRBV12-4 to TRBJ2-7, with TRBD1 matching 8 bases. The CDR3 has 14 amino acids. The V gene end was trimmed by 5 bases and the J gene end by 4 bases; junction bases not matched to a gene: 7.

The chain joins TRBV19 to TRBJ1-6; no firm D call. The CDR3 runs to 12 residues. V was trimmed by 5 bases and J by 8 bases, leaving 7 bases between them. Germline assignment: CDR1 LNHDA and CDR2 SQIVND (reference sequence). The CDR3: CASSHTDSPLHF. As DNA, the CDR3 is TGTGCCAGTAGTCATACGGATTCACCCCTCCACTTT.

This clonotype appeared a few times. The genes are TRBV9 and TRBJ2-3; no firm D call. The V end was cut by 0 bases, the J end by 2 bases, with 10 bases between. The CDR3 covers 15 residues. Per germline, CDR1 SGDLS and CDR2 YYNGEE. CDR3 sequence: CASSVDPRATDTQYF. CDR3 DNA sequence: TGTGCCAGCAGCGTAGACCCTAGAGCCACAGATACGCAGTATTTT.

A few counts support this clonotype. The CDR3 DNA reads as TGTGCCAGCAGTGGACTAGCTAATGAGCAGTTCTTC. Translating gives CASSGLANEQFF. The V call is TRBV12-3 or TRBV12-4, the J call TRBJ2-1; 8 bases align to TRBD2. This CDR3 comprises 12 residues. J lost 7 bases, V lost 5 bases, and 1 base had no gene match.

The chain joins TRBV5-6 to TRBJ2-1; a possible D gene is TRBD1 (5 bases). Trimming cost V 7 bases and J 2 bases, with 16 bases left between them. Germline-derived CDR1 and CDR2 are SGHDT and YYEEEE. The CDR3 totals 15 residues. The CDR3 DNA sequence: TGTGCCAGCCCTGGGCCTGGGGCCGCCTACAATGAGCAGTTCTTC. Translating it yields CASPGPGAAYNEQFF.

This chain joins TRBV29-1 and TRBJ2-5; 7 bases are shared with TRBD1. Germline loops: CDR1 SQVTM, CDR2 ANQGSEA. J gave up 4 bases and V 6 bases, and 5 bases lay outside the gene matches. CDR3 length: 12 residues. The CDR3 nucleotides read TGCAGCGTAAAAACAGGGGCAGAGACCCAGTACTTC. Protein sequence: CSVKTGAETQYF.

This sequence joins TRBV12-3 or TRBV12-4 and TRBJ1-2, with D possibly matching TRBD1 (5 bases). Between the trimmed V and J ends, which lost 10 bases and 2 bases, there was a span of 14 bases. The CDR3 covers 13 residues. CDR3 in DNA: TGTGCCACAAGACAGAACCTAAACTATGGCTACACCTTC. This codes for CATRQNLNYGYTF.

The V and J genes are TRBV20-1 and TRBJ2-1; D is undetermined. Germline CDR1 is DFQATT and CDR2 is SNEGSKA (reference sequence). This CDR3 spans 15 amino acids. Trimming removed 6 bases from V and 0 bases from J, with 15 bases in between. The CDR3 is CSATGPLSSYNEQFF. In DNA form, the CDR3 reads TGCAGTGCCACCGGACCGCTGAGCTCCTACAATGAGCAGTTCTTC.

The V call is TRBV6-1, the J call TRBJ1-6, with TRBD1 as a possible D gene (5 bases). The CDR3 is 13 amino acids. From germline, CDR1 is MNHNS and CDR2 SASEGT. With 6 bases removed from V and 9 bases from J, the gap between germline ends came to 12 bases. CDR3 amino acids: CASRGDWASPLHF. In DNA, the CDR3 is TGTGCCAGCAGAGGGGACTGGGCTTCACCCCTCCACTTT.

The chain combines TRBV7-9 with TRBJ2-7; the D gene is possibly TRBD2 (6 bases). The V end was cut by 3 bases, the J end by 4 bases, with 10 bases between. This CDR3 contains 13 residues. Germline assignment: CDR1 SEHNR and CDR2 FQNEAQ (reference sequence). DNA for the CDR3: TGTGCCAGCAGCTTGTTCGGGGGTTACGAGCAGTACTTC. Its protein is CASSLFGGYEQYF.

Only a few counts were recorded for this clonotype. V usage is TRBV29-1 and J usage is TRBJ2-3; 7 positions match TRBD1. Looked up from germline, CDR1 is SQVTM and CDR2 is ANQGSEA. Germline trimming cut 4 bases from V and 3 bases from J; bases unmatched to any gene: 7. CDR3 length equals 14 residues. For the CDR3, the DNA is TGCAGCGTTGCTGACAGGGCTTCGACAGATACGCAGTATTTT. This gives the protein CSVADRASTDTQYF.

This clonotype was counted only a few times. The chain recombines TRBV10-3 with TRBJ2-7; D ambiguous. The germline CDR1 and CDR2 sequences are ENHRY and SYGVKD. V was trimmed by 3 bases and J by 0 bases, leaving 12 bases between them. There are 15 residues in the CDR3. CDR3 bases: TGTGCCATCAGTGACCCGGGCATCAGCTCCTACGAGCAGTACTTC. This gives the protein CAISDPGISSYEQYF.

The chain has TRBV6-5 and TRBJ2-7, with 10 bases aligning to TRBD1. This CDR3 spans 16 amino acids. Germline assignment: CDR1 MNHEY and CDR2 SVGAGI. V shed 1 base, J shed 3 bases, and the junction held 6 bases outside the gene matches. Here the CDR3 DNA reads TGTGCCAGCAGTTACTTGTCCGGGACAGGGGTCTACGAGCAGTACTTC. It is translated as CASSYLSGTGVYEQYF.

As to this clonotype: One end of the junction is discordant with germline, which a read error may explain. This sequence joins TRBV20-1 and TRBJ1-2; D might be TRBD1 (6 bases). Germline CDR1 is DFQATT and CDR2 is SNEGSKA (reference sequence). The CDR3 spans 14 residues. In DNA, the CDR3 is TGCAGTGCCAGAGACAGGAGGGGGGCCTATGGCTACACCTTC. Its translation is CSARDRRGAYGYTF.

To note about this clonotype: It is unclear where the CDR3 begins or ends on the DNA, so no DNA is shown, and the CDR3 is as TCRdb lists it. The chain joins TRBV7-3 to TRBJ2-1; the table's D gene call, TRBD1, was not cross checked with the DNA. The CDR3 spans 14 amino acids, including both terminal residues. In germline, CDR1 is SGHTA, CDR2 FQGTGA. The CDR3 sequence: CASSLTFESGRAFF.

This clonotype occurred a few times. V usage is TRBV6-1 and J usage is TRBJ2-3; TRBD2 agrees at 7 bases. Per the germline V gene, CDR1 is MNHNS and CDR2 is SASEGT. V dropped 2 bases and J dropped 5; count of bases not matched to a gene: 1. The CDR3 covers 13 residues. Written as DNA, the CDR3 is TGTGCCAGCAGTGAATCTAGCGGAGATACGCAGTATTTT. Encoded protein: CASSESSGDTQYF.

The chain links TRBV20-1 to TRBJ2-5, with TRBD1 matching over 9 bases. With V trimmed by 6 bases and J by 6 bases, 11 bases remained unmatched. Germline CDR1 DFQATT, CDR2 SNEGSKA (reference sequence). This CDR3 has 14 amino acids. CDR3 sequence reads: CSAFIGTGWKTQYF. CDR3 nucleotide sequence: TGCAGTGCATTCATAGGGACAGGGTGGAAGACCCAGTACTTC.

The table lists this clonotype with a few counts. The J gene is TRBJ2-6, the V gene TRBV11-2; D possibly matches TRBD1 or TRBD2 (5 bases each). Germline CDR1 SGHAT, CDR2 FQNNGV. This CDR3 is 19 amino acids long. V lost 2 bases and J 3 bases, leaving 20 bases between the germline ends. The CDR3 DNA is TGTGCCAGCAGCTTATATCCGAGGGAACAGGAGCTTGGGGCCAACGTCCTGACTTTC. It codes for CASSLYPREQELGANVLTF.

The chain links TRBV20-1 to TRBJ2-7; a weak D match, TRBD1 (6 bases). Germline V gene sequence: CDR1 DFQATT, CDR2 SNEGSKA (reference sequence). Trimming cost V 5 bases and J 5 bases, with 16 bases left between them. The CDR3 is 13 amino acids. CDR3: CSAGQRGGDEQYF. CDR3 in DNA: TGCAGTGCTGGCCAGCGTGGGGGCGACGAGCAGTACTTC.

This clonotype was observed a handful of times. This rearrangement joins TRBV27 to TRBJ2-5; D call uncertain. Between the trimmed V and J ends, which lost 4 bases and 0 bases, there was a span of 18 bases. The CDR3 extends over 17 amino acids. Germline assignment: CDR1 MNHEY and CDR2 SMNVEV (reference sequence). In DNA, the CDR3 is TGTGCCAGCAGTTCTCGACTGAACTACCAGTACCAAGAGACCCAGTACTTC. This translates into CASSSRLNYQYQETQYF.

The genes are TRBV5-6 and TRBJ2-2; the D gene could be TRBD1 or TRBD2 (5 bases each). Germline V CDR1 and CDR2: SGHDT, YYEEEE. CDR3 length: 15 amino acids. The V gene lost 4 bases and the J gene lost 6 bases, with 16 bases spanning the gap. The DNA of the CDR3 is TGTGCCAGCAGCCCCGGGACCCAAGACGCCGGGGAGCTGTTTTTT. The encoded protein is CASSPGTQDAGELFF.

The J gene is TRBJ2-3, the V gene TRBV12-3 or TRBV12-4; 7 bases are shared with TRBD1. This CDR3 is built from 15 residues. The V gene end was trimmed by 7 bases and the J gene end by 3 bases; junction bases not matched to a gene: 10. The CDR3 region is CASNGKGAVTDTQYF. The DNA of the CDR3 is TGTGCCAGCAACGGAAAGGGGGCGGTGACAGATACGCAGTATTTT.

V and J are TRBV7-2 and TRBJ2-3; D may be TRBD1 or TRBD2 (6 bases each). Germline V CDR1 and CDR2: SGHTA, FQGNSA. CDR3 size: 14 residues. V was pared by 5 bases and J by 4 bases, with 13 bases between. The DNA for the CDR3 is TGTGCCAGCAGCCTAGAGGGGGGCTCAGATACGCAGTATTTT. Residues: CASSLEGGSDTQYF.

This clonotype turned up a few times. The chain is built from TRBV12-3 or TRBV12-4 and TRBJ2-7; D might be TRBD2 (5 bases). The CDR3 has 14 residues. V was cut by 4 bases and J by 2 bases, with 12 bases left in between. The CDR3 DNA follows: TGTGCCAGCAGTTCCGAGACGGGAACCTACGAGCAGTACTTC. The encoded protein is CASSSETGTYEQYF.